This record covers a single T cell receptor (beta chain). The antigen is unknown. Lacking the conserved final phenylalanine or tryptophan, this CDR3 likely reflects a read error. CDR1 LGHDT and CDR2 YNNKEL come from the germline V gene (reference sequence). The CDR3 totals 14 residues. After removal of 6 bases from V and 6 bases from J, the junction contained 6 bases not matched to a gene. The sample originates from a study of molecular identifiers for immune sequencing clone quantification. Background on the study: In replicates, RNA from roughly 20,000 or 100,000 naive CD8 cells was divided five ways and four parts were sequenced. Study results and caveats: Highly expanded clone sizes could be underestimated through barcode sharing by identical TCR molecules.

Generation of bulk TCR libraries relied on previously described methods and listed TCR primers. TCRdb independently ran MiXCR on the PCR reads; one entry per CDR3 protein. Of 45,000 to 55,000 distinct CDR3 sequences detected, around 33% appear once; the ten largest clones hold 3% to 4%. J is TRBJ2-2 and V is TRBV3-1; 8 nucleotides align to TRBD2. The specimen sequenced was naive CD8+ T cells from blood, with Jurkat cell RNA spiked in. Indicated subset: FACS-sorted CD8+CD4-CCR7+CD45RA+ naive T cells. The receptor's source is a human donor in good health. Some libraries in this study had Jurkat cell RNA spiked in. This CDR3 reads CASRARGGPGELFI. The CDR3 nucleotides read TGTGCCAGCAGAGCCCGGGGGGGCCCCGGGGAGCTGTTTATT.